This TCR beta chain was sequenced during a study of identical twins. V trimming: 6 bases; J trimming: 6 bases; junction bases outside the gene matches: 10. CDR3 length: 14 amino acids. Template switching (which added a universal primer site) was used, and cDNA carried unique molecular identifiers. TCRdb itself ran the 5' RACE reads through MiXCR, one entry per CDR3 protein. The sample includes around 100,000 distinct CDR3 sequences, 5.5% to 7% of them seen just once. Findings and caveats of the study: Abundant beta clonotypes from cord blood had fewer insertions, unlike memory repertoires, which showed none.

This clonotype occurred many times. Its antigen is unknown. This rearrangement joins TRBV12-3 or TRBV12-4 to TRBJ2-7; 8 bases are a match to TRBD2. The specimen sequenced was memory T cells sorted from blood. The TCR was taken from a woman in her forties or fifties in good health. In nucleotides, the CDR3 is TGTGCCAGCAGCCCCGGGGGGGTTCGGCTCGAGCAGTACTTC. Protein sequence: CASSPGGVRLEQYF.